This T cell receptor beta chain was sequenced during a study of T cell responses to AZD1222 COVID-19 vaccine. General study findings and limits: Sampling captured repertoires only after the peak T cell response. Mostly white British, mostly female donors; authors suggested clonal diversity may be underestimated. The study reported that nearly half of spike-specific TCRs target unmutated variant regions.

The CDR3 is 15 amino acids. V lost 6 bases and J lost 6; bases outside the gene matches: 11. CDR1 is LNHDA and CDR2 is SQIVND in the germline V gene (reference sequence). With regard to this clone: Its antigen is currently unknown.

Sequencing was performed with immunoSEQ multiplex PCR; in TCRdb, only in-frame clones are kept and a portion is missing. The sample lists approximately 220,000 clones; approximately 94% were seen once. The genes are TRBV19 and TRBJ1-5; 7 nucleotides align to TRBD1. The material sequenced was peripheral blood, taken on day 0 of MenACWY control vaccination. This TCR came from an adult in good health. The CDR3 coding sequence is TGTGCCAGTAGCTACACCGACAGGGTTGGTCAGCCCCAGCATTTT. This sequence encodes CASSYTDRVGQPQHF.